The clone carrying this T cell receptor beta chain was detected a few times. Its antigen is undetermined. TCRdb ran MiXCR on the 5' RACE reads and lists one entry per CDR3 protein. The data contain about 560,000 distinct CDR3 sequences, under 20% of them singletons. The source of the sample is a study of T-cell memory formation after mild COVID-19. Regarding the study as a whole: Among contracting clones, CD4+ were mainly CM/EM and CD8+ enriched in EMRA. Clones that got smaller from day 15 to 85 had even CD4/CD8, while clones growing later tipped toward CD4+. Researchers found some responding clones in pre-infection memory, a sign that cross-reactive memory joined. There was no confirmation that second-wave clones peaking on day 37 were SARS-CoV-2 specific.

The CDR3 is 16 amino acids. V lost 2 bases and J lost 3; bases outside the gene matches: 8. Germline lookup yields CDR1 LGHNA and CDR2 YSLEER. The sample taken for sequencing was PBMCs or a T cell subset sorted from them (not recorded which). The V and J genes are TRBV4-3 and TRBJ2-3; 7 bases fit TRBD2. This TCR was recovered from an adult woman who had mild COVID-19 (a few samples of this study predate the infection). Cell type and time point are not known. The CDR3 spells CASSQKVAGVTDTQYF. Here the CDR3 DNA reads TGCGCCAGCAGCCAAAAGGTGGCGGGAGTAACAGATACGCAGTATTTT.